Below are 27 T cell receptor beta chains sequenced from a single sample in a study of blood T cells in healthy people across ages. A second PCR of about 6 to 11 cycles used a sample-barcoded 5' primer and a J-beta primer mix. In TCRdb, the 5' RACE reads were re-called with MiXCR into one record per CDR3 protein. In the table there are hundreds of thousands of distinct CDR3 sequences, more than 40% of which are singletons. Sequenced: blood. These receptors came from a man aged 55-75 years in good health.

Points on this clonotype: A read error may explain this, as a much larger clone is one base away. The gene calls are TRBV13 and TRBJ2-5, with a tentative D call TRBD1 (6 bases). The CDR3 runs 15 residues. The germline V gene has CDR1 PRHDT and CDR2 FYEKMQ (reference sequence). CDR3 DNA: TGTGCCAACAGCCCACAGGGAAGGGCGGAGGAGACCCAGTACTTC. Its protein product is CANSPQGRAEETQYF.

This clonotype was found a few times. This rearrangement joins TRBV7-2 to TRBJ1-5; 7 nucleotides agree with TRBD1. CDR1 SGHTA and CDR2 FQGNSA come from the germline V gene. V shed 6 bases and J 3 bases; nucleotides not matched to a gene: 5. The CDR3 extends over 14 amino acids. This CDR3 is CASSSQGFNQPQHF. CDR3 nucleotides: TGTGCCAGCAGTTCACAGGGGTTCAATCAGCCCCAGCATTTT.

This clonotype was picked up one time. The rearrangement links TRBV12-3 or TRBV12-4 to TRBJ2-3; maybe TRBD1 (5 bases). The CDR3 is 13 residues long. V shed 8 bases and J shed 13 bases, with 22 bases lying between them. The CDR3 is CASLTWGTDVEYF. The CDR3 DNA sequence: TGTGCCAGCCTCACATGGGGCACAGATGTGGAGTATTTT.

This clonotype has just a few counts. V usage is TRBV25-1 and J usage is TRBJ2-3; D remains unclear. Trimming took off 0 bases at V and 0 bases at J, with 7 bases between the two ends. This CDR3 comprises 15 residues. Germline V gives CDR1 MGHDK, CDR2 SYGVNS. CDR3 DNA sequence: TGTGCCAGCAGTGAATACGGCAGGAGCACAGATACGCAGTATTTT. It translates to CASSEYGRSTDTQYF.

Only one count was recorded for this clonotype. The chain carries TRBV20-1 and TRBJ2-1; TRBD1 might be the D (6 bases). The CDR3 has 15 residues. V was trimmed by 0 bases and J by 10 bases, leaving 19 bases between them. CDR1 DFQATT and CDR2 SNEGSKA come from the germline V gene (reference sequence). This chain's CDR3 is CSARDSKGVLGEQFF. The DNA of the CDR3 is TGCAGTGCTAGAGATAGTAAGGGGGTCCTTGGGGAGCAGTTCTTC.

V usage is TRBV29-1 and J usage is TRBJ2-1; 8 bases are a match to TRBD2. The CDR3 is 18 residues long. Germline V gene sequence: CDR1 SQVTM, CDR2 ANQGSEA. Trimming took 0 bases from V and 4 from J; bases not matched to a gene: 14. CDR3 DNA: TGCAGCGTTGAAGAGTGGGGTCCTGGCCTAGCGGGTTACAATGAGCAGTTCTTC. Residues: CSVEEWGPGLAGYNEQFF.

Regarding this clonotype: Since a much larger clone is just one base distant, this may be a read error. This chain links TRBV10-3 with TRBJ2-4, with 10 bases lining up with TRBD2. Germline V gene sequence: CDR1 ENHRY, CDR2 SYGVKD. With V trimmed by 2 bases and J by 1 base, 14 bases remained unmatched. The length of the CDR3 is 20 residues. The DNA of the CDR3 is TGTGCCATCAGTGAGAATTTGGGAACTAGCGGGGATATGGCCAAAAACATTCAGTACTTC. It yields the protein CAISENLGTSGDMAKNIQYF.

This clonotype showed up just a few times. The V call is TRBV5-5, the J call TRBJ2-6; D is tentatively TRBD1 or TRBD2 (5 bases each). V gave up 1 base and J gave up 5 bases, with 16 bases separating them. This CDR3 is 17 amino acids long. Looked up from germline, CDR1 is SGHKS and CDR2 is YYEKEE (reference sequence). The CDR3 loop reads CASSLMARDPWANVLTF. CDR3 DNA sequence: TGTGCCAGCAGCTTGATGGCCAGGGACCCCTGGGCCAACGTCCTGACTTTC.

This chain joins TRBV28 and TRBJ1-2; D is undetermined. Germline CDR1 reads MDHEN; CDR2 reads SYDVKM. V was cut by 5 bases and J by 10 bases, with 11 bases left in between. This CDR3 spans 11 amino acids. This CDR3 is CASSGPGPYTF. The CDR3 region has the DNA TGTGCCAGCAGTGGCCCGGGTCCCTACACCTTC.

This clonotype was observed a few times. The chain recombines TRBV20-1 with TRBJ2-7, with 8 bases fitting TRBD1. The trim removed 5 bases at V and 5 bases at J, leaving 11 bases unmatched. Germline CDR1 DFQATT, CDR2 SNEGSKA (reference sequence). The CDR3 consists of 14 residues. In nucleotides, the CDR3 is TGCAGTGCTGAGGACAGGGTACGAGGGGACGAGCAGTACTTC. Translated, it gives CSAEDRVRGDEQYF.

The CDR3 region is CATSWATSTDTQYF. The CDR3 region has the DNA TGTGCCACCAGCTGGGCAACTAGCACAGATACGCAGTATTTT. The chain is built from TRBV15 and TRBJ2-3; D remains ambiguous. The CDR3 is 14 amino acids. Per germline, CDR1 LNHNV and CDR2 YYDKDF (reference sequence). V was clipped by 5 bases and J by 0 bases, with 9 bases between them.

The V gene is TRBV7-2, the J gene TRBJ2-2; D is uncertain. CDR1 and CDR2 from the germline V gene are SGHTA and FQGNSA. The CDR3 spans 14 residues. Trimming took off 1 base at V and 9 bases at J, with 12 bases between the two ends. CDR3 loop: CASSLVRVGRELFF. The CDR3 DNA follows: TGTGCCAGCAGCTTAGTTAGGGTGGGAAGGGAGCTGTTTTTT.

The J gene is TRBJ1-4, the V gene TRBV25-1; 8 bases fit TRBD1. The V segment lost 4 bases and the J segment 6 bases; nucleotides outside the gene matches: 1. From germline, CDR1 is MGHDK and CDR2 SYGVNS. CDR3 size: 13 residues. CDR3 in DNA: TGTGCCAGCAGTGGACAGGGGTATGAAAAACTGTTTTTT. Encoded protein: CASSGQGYEKLFF. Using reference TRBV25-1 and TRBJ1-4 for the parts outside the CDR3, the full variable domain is EADIYQTPRYLVIGTGKKITLECSQTMGHDKMYWYQQDPGMELHLIHYSYGVNSTEKGDLSSESTVSRIRTEHFPLTLESARPSHTSQYLCASSGQGYEKLFFGSGTQLSVL.

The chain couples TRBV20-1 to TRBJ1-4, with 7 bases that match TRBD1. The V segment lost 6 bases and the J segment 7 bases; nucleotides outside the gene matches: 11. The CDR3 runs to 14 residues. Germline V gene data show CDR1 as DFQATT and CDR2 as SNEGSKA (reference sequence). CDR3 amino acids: CSAPGGGVGEKLFF. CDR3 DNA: TGCAGTGCCCCAGGGGGGGGCGTTGGTGAAAAACTGTTTTTT.

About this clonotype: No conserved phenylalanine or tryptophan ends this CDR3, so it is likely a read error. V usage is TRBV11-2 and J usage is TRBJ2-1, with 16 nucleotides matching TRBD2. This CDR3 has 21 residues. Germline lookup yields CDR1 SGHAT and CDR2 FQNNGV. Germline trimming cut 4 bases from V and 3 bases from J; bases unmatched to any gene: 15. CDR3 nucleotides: TGTGCCAGCAGCTCACGGAGGACCGGGACTAGCGGGGGGGCGTTCTACAATGAGCAGTTCTCC. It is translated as CASSSRRTGTSGGAFYNEQFS.

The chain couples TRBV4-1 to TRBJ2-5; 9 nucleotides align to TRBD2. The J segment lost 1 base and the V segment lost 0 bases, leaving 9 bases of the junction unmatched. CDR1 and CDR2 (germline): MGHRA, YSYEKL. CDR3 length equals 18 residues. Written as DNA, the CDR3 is TGCGCCAGCAGCCAAGATCTTCATAGCGGGGGATCCCAAGAGACCCAGTACTTC. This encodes CASSQDLHSGGSQETQYF.

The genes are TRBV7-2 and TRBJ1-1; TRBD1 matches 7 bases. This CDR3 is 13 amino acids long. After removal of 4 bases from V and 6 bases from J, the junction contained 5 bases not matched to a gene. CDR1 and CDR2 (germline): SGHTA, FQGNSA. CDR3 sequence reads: CASSSRGRAEAFF. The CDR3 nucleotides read TGTGCCAGCAGCTCCAGGGGGAGGGCTGAAGCTTTCTTT.

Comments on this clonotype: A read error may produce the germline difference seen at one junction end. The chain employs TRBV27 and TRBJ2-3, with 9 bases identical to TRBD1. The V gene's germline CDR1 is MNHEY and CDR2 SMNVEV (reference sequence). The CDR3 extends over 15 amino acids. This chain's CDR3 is CASSPGTGSTDMQYF. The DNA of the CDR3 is TGTGCCAGCAGTCCTGGGACAGGGAGCACAGATATGCAGTATTTT.

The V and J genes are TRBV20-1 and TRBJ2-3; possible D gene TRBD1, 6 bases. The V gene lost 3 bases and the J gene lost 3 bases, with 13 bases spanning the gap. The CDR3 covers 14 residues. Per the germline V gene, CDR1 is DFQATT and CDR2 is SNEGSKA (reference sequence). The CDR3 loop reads CSASPATGTDTQYF. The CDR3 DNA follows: TGCAGTGCTAGTCCCGCGACAGGTACAGATACGCAGTATTTT.

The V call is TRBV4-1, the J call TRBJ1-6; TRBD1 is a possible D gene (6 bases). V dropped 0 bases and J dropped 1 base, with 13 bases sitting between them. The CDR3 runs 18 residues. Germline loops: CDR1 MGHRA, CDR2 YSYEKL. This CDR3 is CASSQERVGASYNSPLHF. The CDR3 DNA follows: TGCGCCAGCAGCCAAGAAAGGGTGGGGGCTTCCTATAATTCACCCCTCCACTTT.

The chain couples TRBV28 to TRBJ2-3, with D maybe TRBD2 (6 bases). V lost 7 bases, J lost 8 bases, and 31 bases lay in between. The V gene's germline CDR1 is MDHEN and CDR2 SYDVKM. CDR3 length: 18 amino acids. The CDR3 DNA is TGTGCCAGCATCCACACACAGACCGGGACTCTAGATTCGGGTACGCAGTATTTT. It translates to CASIHTQTGTLDSGTQYF.

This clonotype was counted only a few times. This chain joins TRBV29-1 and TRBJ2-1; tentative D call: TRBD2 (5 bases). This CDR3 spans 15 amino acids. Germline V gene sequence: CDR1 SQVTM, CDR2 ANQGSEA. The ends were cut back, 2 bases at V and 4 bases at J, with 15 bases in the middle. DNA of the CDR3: TGCAGCGTTGAAAAGAGGGCTAGGGTTTACAATGAGCAGTTCTTC. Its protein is CSVEKRARVYNEQFF.

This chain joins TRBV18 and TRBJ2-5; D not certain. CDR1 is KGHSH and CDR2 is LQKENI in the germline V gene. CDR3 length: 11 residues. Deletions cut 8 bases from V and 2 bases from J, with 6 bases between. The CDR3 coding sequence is TGTGCCAGCGAATCACAAGAGACCCAGTACTTC. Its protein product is CASESQETQYF.

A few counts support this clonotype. The CDR3 DNA reads as TGTGCCAGCAGTAACAGGGTATCGCTTTATGGCTACACCTTC. Encoded protein: CASSNRVSLYGYTF. The chain is built from TRBV12-3 or TRBV12-4 and TRBJ1-2; maybe TRBD1 (6 bases). With 5 bases removed from V and 5 bases from J, the gap between germline ends came to 15 bases. CDR3 length: 14 residues.

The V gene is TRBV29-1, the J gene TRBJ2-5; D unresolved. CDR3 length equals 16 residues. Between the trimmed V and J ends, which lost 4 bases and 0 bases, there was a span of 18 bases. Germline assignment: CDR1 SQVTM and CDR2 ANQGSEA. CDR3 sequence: CSVAGVPGPYQETQYF. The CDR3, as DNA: TGCAGCGTTGCGGGTGTCCCCGGCCCGTACCAAGAGACCCAGTACTTC.

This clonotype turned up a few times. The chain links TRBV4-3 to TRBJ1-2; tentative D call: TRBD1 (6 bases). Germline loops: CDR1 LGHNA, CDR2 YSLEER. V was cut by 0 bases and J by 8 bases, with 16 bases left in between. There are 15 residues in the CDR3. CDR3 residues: CASSQEGTTSRGYTF. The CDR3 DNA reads TGCGCCAGCAGCCAAGAAGGGACAACGTCGCGGGGCTACACCTTC.

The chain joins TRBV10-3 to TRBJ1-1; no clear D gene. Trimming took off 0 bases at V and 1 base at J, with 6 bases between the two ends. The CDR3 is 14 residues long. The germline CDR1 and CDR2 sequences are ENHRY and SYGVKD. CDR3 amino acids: CAISESGPNTEAFF. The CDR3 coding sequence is TGTGCCATCAGTGAGTCGGGTCCGAACACTGAAGCTTTCTTT.